A selection of T cell receptor beta chains follows, all from one sample in a study of blood T cell repertoires in COVID-19. Here immunoSEQ multiplex PCR was the method, and the copy in TCRdb shows in-frame clones only, minus some. The repertoire consists of about 160,000 clones, with around four fifths occurring once and the leading ten covering around 2.8%. Material: peripheral blood. The receptors here all came from a man aged 65 to 79 with acute or convalescent COVID-19. The CDR3 runs from the conserved cysteine through the conserved F or W. The D gene is left open where the match is weak. Expanded clones get a size class; other rows say once, few or many, or leave the size out.

.	TRBV4-1	.	TRBJ1-3	CASSQEPRDSGNTIYF	TGCGCCAGCAGCCAGGAACCCAGGGACTCTGGAAACACCATATATTTT
once	TRBV7-9	TRBD1	TRBJ2-7	CASSSPGQTYEQYF	TGTGCCAGCAGCTCCCCGGGACAGACCTACGAGCAGTACTTC
.	TRBV28	TRBD2	TRBJ2-7	CASSWASGEYEQYF	TGTGCCAGCAGTTGGGCTAGCGGGGAATACGAGCAGTACTTC
.	TRBV10-3	.	TRBJ1-4	CAISESGARSTNEKLFF	TGTGCCATCAGTGAGTCGGGGGCTCGTTCAACTAATGAAAAACTGTTTTTT
.	TRBV6-6	TRBD1	TRBJ2-7	CASRGPRDRAYEQYF	TGTGCCAGCAGGGGTCCCCGGGACAGGGCGTACGAGCAGTACTTC
.	TRBV6-1	TRBD1	TRBJ2-5	CASSEAPTGERETQYF	TGTGCCAGCAGTGAAGCGCCCACAGGGGAAAGAGAGACCCAGTACTTC
.	TRBV19	TRBD1	TRBJ2-2	CASSAGQGWAGELFF	TGTGCCAGTAGTGCGGGACAGGGTTGGGCTGGGGAGCTGTTTTTT
.	TRBV12-3/TRBV12-4	TRBD2	TRBJ2-5	CASSLEREETQYF	TGTGCCAGCAGTTTAGAGCGGGAGGAGACCCAGTACTTC
.	TRBV4-3	TRBD1	TRBJ2-7	CASSQDLGTGAYYEQYF	TGCGCCAGCAGCCAAGATCTAGGGACAGGGGCGTATTACGAGCAGTACTTC
.	TRBV6-1	.	TRBJ1-1	CASSESKYRIDTEAFF	TGTGCCAGCAGTGAATCGAAGTACAGAATCGACACTGAAGCTTTCTTT
.	TRBV15	TRBD2	TRBJ2-1	CATSRGSGRSYEQFF	TGTGCCACCAGCAGAGGTAGCGGGAGGAGTTATGAGCAGTTCTTC
.	TRBV5-1	.	TRBJ1-1	CASSLDRYGDTEAFF	TGCGCCAGCAGCTTGGATCGGTATGGAGACACTGAAGCTTTCTTT
.	TRBV19	.	TRBJ1-6	CASRQDSYNSPLHF	TGTGCCAGTAGGCAGGATAGTTATAATTCACCCCTCCACTTT
.	TRBV7-6	TRBD2	TRBJ2-5	CASSLPRGGQETQYF	TGTGCCAGCAGCTTACCCCGGGGGGGGCAAGAGACCCAGTACTTC
once	TRBV7-6	TRBD1	TRBJ1-5	CASSLDRVQPQHF	TGTGCCAGCAGCTTGGACAGGGTTCAGCCCCAGCATTTT
.	TRBV7-2	TRBD2	TRBJ2-3	CASSSPGLATDTQYF	TGTGCCAGCAGCTCTCCGGGACTAGCAACAGATACGCAGTATTTT
once	TRBV2	TRBD2	TRBJ2-2	CASGRALGELFF	TGTGCCAGTGGGAGGGCACTCGGGGAGCTGTTTTTT
.	TRBV5-1	.	TRBJ1-1	CASSRGQFGNTEAFF	TGCGCCAGCAGCCGCGGACAGTTCGGGAACACTGAAGCTTTCTTT
.	TRBV6-5	TRBD2	TRBJ2-7	CASSSSGGREQYF	TGTGCCAGCAGTTCAAGCGGGGGAAGGGAGCAGTACTTC
few	TRBV4-3	TRBD2	TRBJ2-7	CASSQDGGGSSYEQYF	TGCGCCAGCAGCCAAGATGGGGGGGGGAGCTCCTACGAGCAGTACTTC
few	TRBV9	.	TRBJ2-2	CASSSDYTGELFF	TGTGCCAGCAGCTCAGACTACACCGGGGAGCTGTTTTTT
.	TRBV19	TRBD2	TRBJ2-5	CASSIRAGKETQYF	TGTGCCAGTAGTATAAGAGCGGGAAAAGAGACCCAGTACTTC
.	TRBV5-1	TRBD1	TRBJ1-2	CASNSQGAVGYTF	TGCGCCAGCAACAGCCAGGGGGCGGTTGGCTACACCTTC
.	TRBV19	TRBD1	TRBJ2-3	CASRMTGSTDTQYF	TGTGCCAGTAGAATGACAGGGAGCACAGATACGCAGTATTTT
many	TRBV18	TRBD1	TRBJ1-5	CASSPEQGSQPQHF	TGTGCCAGCTCACCAGAACAGGGGAGTCAGCCCCAGCATTTT
.	TRBV15	.	TRBJ2-4	CATSRHNLAKNIQYF	TGTGCCACCAGCAGGCACAATCTAGCCAAAAACATTCAGTACTTC
.	TRBV6-5	.	TRBJ1-4	CASSYGQGAEKLFF	TGTGCCAGCAGTTACGGCCAGGGTGCGGAAAAACTGTTTTTT
.	TRBV24-1	TRBD1	TRBJ1-4	CATSDPGQGPANEKLFF	TGTGCCACCAGTGACCCGGGACAGGGCCCGGCTAATGAAAAACTGTTTTTT
.	TRBV3-1/TRBV3-2	.	TRBJ1-2	CASSQDLGGVRGYTF	TGTGCCAGCAGCCAAGATCTGGGAGGAGTGAGGGGCTACACCTTC
.	TRBV7-2	.	TRBJ2-5	CASSLASVVETQYF	TGTGCCAGCAGCTTAGCGTCAGTGGTGGAGACCCAGTACTTC
many	TRBV10-1	.	TRBJ2-7	CASSAGATVEQYF	TGCGCCAGCAGTGCTGGGGCGACCGTCGAGCAGTACTTC